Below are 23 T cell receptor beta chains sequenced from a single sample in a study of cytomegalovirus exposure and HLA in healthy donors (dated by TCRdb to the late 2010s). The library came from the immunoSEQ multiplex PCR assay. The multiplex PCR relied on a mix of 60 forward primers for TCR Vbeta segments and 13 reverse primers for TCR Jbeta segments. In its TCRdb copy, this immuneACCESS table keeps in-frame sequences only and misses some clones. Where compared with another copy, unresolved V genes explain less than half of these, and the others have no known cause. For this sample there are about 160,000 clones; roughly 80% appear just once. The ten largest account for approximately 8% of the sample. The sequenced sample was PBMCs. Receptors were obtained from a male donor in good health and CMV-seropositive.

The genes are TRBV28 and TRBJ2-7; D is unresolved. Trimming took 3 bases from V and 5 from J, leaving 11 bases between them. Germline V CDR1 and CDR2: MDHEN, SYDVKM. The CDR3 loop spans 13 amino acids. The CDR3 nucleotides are TGTGCCAGCAGTTTTCCTAACGTCCACGAGCAGTACTTC. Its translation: CASSFPNVHEQYF.

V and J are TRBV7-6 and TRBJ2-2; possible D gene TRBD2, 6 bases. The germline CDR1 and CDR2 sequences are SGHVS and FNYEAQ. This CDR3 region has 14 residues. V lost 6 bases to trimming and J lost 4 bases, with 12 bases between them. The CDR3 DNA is TGTGCCAGCAGAGAGGCGGGGACCACCGGGGAGCTGTTTTTT. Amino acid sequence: CASREAGTTGELFF.

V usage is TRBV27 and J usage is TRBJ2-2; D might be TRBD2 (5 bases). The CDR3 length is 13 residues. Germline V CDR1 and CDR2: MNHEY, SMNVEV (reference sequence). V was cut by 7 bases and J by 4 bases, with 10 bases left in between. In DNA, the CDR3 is TGTGCCAGCACCTTTCGGGGCACCGGGGAGCTGTTTTTT. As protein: CASTFRGTGELFF.

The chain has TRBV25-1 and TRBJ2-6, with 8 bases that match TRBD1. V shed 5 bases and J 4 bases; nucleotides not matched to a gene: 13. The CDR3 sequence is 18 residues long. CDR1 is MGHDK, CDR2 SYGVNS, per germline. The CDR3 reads CASSFRTGFTSGANVLTF. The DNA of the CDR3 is TGTGCCAGCAGTTTCCGGACAGGGTTCACCTCCGGGGCCAACGTCCTGACTTTC.

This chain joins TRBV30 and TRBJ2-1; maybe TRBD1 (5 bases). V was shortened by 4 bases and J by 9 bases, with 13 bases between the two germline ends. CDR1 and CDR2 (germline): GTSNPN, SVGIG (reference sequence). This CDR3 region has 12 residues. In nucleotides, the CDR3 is TGTGCCTGGAACGCAGGGCAGAGTGAGCAGTTCTTC. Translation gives CAWNAGQSEQFF.

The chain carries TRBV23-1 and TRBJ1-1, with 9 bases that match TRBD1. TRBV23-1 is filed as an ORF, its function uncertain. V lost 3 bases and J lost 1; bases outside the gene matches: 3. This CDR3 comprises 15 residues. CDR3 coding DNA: TGCGCCAGCAGTCAGTGGGACAGGGAGAACACTGAAGCTTTCTTT. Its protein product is CASSQWDRENTEAFF.

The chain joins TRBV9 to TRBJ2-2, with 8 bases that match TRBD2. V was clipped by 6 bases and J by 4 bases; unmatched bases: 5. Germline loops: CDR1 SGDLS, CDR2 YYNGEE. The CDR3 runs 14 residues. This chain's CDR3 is CASMEREITGELFF. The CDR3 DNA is TGTGCCAGCATGGAGCGGGAGATCACCGGGGAGCTGTTTTTT.

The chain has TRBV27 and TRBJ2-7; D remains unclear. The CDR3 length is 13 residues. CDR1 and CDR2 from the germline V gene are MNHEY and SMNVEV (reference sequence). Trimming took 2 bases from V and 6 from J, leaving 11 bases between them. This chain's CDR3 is CASSLLLRSEQYF. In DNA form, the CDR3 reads TGTGCCAGCAGTTTACTACTTCGGTCCGAGCAGTACTTC.

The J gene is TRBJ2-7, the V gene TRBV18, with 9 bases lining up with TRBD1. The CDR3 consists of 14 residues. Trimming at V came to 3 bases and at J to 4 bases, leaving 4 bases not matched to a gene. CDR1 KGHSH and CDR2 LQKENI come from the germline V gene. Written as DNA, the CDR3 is TGTGCCAGCTCACCCCAGGACAGGGGATACGAGCAGTACTTC. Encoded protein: CASSPQDRGYEQYF.

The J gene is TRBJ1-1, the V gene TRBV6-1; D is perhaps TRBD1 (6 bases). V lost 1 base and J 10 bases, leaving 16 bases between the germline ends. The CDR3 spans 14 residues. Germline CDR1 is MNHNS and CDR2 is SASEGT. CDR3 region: CASSEVNTGTIAFF. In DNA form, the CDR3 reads TGTGCCAGCAGTGAAGTAAACACCGGGACAATAGCTTTCTTT.

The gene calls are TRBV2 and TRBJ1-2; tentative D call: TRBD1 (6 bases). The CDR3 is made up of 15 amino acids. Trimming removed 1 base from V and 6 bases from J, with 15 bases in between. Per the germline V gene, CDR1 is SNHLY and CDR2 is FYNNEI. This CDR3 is CASSEGQAILNGYTF. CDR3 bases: TGTGCCAGCAGTGAAGGACAGGCGATTTTGAATGGCTACACCTTC.

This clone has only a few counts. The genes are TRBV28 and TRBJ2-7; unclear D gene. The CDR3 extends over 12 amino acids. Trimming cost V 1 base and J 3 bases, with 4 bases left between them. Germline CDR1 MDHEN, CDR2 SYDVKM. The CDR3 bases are TGTGCCAGCAGTTTATCCCACTACGAGCAGTACTTC. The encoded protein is CASSLSHYEQYF.

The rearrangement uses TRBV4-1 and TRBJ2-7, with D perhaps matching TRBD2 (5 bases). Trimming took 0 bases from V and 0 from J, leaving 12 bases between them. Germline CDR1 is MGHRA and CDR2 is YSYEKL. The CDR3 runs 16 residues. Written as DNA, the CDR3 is TGCGCCAGCAGCCAAGATTTGGCGGGTAGCTCCTACGAGCAGTACTTC. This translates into CASSQDLAGSSYEQYF.

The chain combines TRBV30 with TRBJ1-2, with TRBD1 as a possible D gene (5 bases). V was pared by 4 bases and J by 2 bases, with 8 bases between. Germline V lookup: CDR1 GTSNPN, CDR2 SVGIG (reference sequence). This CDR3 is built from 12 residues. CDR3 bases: TGTGCCTGGAATGGGGCAAACTATGGCTACACCTTC. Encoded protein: CAWNGANYGYTF.

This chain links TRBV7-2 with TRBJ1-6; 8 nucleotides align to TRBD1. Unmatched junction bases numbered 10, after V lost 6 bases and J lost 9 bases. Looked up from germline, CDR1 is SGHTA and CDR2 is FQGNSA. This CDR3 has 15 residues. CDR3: CASRSGGQASSPLHF. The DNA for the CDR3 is TGTGCCAGCAGGAGTGGGGGACAGGCATCTTCACCCCTCCACTTT.

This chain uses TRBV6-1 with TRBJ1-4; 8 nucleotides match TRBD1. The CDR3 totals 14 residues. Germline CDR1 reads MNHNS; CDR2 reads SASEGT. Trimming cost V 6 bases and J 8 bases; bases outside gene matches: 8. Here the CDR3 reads CASRPDRAREKLFF. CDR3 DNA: TGTGCCAGCAGACCGGACAGGGCTCGCGAAAAACTGTTTTTT.

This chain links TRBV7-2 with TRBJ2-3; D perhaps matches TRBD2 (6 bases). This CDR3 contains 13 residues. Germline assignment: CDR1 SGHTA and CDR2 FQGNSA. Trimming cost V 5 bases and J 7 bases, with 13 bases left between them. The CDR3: CASSPQGGNTQYF. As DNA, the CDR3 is TGTGCCAGCAGCCCTCAGGGCGGGAATACGCAGTATTTT.

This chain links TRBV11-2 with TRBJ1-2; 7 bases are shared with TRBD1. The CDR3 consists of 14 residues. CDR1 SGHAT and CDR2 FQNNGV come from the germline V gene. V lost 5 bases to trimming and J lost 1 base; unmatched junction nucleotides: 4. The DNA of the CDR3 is TGTGCCAGCAGCCCGGGACAGAATAACTATGGCTACACCTTC. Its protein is CASSPGQNNYGYTF. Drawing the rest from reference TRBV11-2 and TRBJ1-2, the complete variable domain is EAGVAQSPRYKIIEKRQSVAFWCNPISGHATLYWYQQILGQGPKLLIQFQNNGVVDDSQLPKDRFSAERLKGVDSTLKIQPAKLEDSAVYLCASSPGQNNYGYTFGSGTRLTVV.

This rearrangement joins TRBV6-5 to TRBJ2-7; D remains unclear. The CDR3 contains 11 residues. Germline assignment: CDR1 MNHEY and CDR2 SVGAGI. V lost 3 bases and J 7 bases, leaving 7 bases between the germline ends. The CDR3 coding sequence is TGTGCCAGCAGTTATGGGCGTGAGCAGTACTTC. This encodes CASSYGREQYF.

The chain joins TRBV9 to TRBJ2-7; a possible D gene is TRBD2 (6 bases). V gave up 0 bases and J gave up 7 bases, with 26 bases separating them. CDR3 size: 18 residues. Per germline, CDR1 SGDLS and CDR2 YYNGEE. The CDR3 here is CASSVGAGTTEGRLEQYF. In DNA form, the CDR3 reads TGTGCCAGCAGCGTAGGCGCGGGGACCACCGAGGGGCGCCTGGAGCAGTACTTC.

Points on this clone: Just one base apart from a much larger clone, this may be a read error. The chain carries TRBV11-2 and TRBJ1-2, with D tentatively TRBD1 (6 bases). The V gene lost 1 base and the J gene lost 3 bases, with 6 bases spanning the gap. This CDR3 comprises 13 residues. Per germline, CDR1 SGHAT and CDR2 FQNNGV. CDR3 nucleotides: TGTGCCAGCAGCTTAGGACAGGACTATGGCTACACCTTC. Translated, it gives CASSLGQDYGYTF. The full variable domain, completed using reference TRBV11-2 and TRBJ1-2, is EAGVAQSPRYKIIEKRQSVAFWCNPISGHATLYWYQQILGQGPKLLIQFQNNGVVDDSQLPKDRFSAERLKGVDSTLKIQPAKLEDSAVYLCASSLGQDYGYTFGSGTRLTVV.

Here the CDR3 DNA reads TGTGCCTGGAGCCCGCTAGCTGCCACCGGGGAGCTGTTTTTT. This encodes CAWSPLAATGELFF. The chain couples TRBV30 to TRBJ2-2; TRBD2 is a possible D gene (5 bases). The CDR3 is 14 residues long. V lost 3 bases and J lost 4, with 12 bases in between. The germline V gene has CDR1 GTSNPN and CDR2 SVGIG (reference sequence).

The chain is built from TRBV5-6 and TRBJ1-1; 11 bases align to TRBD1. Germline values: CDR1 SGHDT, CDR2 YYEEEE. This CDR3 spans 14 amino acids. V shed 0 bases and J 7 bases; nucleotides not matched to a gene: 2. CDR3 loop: CASSLGTGGNEAFF. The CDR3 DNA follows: TGTGCCAGCAGCTTGGGGACAGGGGGCAATGAAGCTTTCTTT.